These 12 T cell receptor beta chains were all obtained from the same sample, sequenced in a study of T cell clusters in autoimmune cytopenias. TRB rearrangements were amplified by touch-down multiplex PCR with mixed TRB-A/B primers. TCRdb re-called the multiplex PCR reads, yielding one record per CDR3 amino acid sequence without DNA. This table lists more than 9,000 distinct CDR3 sequences. Each sample's input was about 270 ng genomic DNA, about 38,000 genome equivalents. This same sample was also taken into another study, of T cell repertoires in aging, cancer and after chemotherapy.

Sequencing input: peripheral blood. The receptors shown here come from a human donor in good health.

The chain is built from TRBV5-1 and TRBJ2-3; there is no DNA to check the TCRdb D call of TRBD1. Germline CDR1 reads SGHRS; CDR2 reads YFSETQ. This CDR3 is 16 amino acids long. The CDR3: CASSAGHLASTDTQYF.

The rearrangement joins TRBV5-5 to TRBJ2-6. CDR1 and CDR2 (germline): SGHKS, YYEKEE (reference sequence). The CDR3 is 15 residues long. This CDR3 reads CASSHVRSGANVLTF.

The gene calls are TRBV19 and TRBJ1-5; the TRBD1 assignment by TCRdb is unverifiable without DNA. Germline lookup yields CDR1 LNHDA and CDR2 SQIVND (reference sequence). This CDR3 has 15 residues. Here the CDR3 reads CASTHEAGAYQPQHF.

By frequency, this clonotype is medium-sized. This chain links TRBV19 with TRBJ2-7; lacking DNA, the TRBD1 call made by TCRdb goes unchecked. The CDR3 runs 12 residues. The V gene's germline CDR1 is LNHDA and CDR2 SQIVND (reference sequence). CDR3 protein: CASSSPGSQQYF.

This chain joins TRBV5-1 and TRBJ1-2; TCRdb picks TRBD1, but there is no DNA to check that call. Looked up from germline, CDR1 is SGHRS and CDR2 is YFSETQ. The CDR3 covers 16 residues. The CDR3 here is CASSLSSGLANYGYTF.

This clonotype is medium-sized by frequency. This chain connects TRBV29-1 to TRBJ2-7; TCRdb's D call, TRBD2, is unchecked because there is no DNA. In germline, CDR1 is SQVTM, CDR2 ANQGSEA. This CDR3 is 14 amino acids long. CDR3 residues: CSALTSGSSYEQYF.

The rearrangement links TRBV27 to TRBJ1-6. Germline V gives CDR1 MNHEY, CDR2 SMNVEV (reference sequence). The CDR3 extends over 13 amino acids. CDR3 sequence reads: CASSGRFNSPLHF.

Judged by frequency, this clonotype is medium-sized. This sequence joins TRBV6-5 and TRBJ2-5; TCRdb returns TRBD1, unconfirmable since there is no DNA. Germline V gene data show CDR1 as MNHEY and CDR2 as SVGAGI. The CDR3 spans 12 residues. CDR3 amino acids: CASRGDRETQYF.

The chain joins TRBV6-2 or TRBV6-3 to TRBJ2-2; without DNA, the TCRdb call of TRBD2 cannot be checked. The CDR3 extends over 12 amino acids. In germline, CDR1 is MNHEY, CDR2 SVGEGT. Here the CDR3 reads CASSLPAGELFF.

This chain uses TRBV19 with TRBJ1-1; the D call of TRBD1 rests on TCRdb alone, since no DNA is present to check it. The CDR3 is made up of 12 amino acids. Germline V gene data show CDR1 as LNHDA and CDR2 as SQIVND (reference sequence). This chain's CDR3 is CASSSTGPEAFF.

This clonotype is classed as medium-sized by frequency. The CDR3 sequence is CASSLWATEAFF. The J gene is TRBJ1-1, the V gene TRBV5-6. The CDR3 length is 12 residues. CDR1 is SGHDT and CDR2 is YYEEEE in the germline V gene.

This clonotype is classed as medium-sized by frequency. This rearrangement joins TRBV12-3 or TRBV12-4 to TRBJ1-1. The CDR3 runs 14 residues. CDR3 residues: CASSFGRLNTEAFF.